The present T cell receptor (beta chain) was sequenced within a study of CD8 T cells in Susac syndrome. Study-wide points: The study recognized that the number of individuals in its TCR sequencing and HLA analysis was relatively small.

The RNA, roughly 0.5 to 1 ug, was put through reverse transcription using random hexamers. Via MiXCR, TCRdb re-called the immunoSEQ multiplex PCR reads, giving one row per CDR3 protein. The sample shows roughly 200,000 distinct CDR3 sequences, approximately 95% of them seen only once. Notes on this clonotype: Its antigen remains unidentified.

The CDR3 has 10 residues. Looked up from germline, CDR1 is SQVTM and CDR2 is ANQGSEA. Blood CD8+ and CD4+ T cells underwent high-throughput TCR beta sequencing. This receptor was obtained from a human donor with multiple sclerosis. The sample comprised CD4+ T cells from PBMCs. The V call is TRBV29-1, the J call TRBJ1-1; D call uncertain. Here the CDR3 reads CRSGDTEAFF. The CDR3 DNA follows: TGCAGGTCCGGGGACACTGAAGCTTTCTTT.